Here is one TCR beta chain with its context. Its antigen remains unknown. Germline trimming cut 7 bases from V and 7 bases from J; bases unmatched to any gene: 19. Germline CDR1 reads ENHRY; CDR2 reads SYGVKD. The CDR3 extends over 18 amino acids. TCRdb keeps only in-frame clones here, not all; method: immunoSEQ multiplex PCR. This table has about 140,000 clones, about nine tenths appearing once. These data belong to a study of CD4+ T cells in melanoma. Study-wide results and caveats: CD8+ T cell, macrophage and B cell function reportedly correlated with neoantigen-specific CD4+ T cells. In melanoma, neoantigen-specific CD4+ T cells reportedly differed in differentiation state.

This rearrangement joins TRBV10-3 to TRBJ1-6, with 7 nucleotides matching TRBD1. The TCR sequence derives from a human donor with melanoma. The CDR3, as DNA: TGTGCCATCAAAGGGGGCGATTCAGGGAGTGGCGCGAATTCACCCCTCCACTTT. It codes for CAIKGGDSGSGANSPLHF.